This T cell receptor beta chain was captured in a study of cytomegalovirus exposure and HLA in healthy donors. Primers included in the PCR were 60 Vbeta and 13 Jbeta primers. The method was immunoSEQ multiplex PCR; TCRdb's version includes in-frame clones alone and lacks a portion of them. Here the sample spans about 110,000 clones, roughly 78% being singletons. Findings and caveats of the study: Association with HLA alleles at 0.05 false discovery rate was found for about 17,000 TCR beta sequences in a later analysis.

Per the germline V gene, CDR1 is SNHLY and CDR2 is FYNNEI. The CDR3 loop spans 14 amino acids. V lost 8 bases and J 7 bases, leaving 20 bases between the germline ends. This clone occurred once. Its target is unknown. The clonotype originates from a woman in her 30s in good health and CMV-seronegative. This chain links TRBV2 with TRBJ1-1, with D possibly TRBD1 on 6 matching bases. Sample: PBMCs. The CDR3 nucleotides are TGTGCCAGCCCCAGTGAGTCAGGGGCAGGTGAAGCTTTCTTT. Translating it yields CASPSESGAGEAFF.